This record concerns one TCR beta chain sequence. In the authors' methods: Amplified reference gene primers provided the basis for estimating nucleated cell counts. This table comes from immunoSEQ multiplex PCR, and its TCRdb copy is limited to in-frame clones, with some not included. That table gives V, J and clone size, and the DNA gave D and trimming. The sample has 75,000 to 95,000 clones; roughly 70% are singletons. This specimen comes from a study of blood T cell repertoires in COVID-19. Overall study: PBMCs, B-cell-depleted T cells, or T cells were the source of the cDNA or gDNA that made up the material.

This TCR was recovered from a man in his 70s with COVID-19, enrolled during active disease. The sample consisted of peripheral blood.

The CDR3 sequence: CASSGGGVSNQPQHF. The CDR3 region has the DNA TGTGCCAGCAGCGGAGGTGGGGTGAGCAATCAGCCCCAGCATTTT. V gene TRBV3-1 (or the pseudogene TRBV3-2) combines with J gene TRBJ1-5; D gene unclear. The germline gives CDR1 LGHDT, CDR2 YNNKEL (reference sequence). The V gene lost 5 bases and the J gene lost 1 base, with 12 bases spanning the gap. The CDR3 length is 15 residues.